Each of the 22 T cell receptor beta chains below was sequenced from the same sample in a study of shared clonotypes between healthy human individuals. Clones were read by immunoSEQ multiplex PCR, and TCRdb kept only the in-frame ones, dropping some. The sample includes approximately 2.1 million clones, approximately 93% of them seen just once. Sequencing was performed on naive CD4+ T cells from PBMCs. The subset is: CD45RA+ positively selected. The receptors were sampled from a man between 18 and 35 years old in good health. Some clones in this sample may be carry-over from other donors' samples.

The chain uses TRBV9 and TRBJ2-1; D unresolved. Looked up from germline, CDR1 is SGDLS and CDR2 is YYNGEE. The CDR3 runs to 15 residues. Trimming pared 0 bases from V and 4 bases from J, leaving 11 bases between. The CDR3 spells CASSVGWAEYNEQFF. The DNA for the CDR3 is TGTGCCAGCAGCGTAGGGTGGGCAGAGTACAATGAGCAGTTCTTC.

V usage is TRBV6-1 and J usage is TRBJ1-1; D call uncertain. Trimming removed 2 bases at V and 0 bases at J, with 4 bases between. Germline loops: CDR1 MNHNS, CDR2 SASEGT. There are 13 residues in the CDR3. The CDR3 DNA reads TGTGCCAGCAGTGAAACCATGAACACTGAAGCTTTCTTT. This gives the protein CASSETMNTEAFF.

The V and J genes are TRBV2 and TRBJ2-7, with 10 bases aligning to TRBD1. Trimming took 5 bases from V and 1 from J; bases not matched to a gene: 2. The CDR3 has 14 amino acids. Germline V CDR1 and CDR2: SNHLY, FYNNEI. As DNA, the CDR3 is TGTGCCAGCAGTAAGGACAGGGGGTCCTACGAGCAGTACTTC. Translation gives CASSKDRGSYEQYF.

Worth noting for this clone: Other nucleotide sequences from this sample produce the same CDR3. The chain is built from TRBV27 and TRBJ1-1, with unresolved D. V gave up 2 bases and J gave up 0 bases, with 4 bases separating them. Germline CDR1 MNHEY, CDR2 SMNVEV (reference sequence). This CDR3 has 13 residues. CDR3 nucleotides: TGTGCCAGCAGTTTAGGGTTGAACACTGAAGCTTTCTTT. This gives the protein CASSLGLNTEAFF.

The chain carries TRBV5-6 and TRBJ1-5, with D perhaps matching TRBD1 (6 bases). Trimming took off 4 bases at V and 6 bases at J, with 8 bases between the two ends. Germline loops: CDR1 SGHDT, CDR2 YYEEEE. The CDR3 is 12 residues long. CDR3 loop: CASSEGGQPQHF. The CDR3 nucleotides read TGTGCCAGCAGCGAAGGGGGTCAGCCCCAGCATTTT.

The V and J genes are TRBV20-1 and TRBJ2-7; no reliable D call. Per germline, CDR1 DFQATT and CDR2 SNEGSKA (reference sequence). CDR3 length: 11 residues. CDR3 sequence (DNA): TGCAGCGCCGGGTTCGTCTACGAGCAGTACTTC. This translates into CSAGFVYEQYF.

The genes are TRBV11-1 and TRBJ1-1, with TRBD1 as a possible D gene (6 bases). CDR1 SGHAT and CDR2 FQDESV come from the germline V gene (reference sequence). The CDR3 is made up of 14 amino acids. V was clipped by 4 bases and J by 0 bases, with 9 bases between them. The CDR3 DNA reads TGTGCCAGCAGCTCAGGGGTCTTGAACACTGAAGCTTTCTTT. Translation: CASSSGVLNTEAFF.

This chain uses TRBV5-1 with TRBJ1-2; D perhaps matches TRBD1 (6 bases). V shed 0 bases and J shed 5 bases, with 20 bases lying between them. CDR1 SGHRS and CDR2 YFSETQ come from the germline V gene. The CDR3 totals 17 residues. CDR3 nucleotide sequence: TGCGCCAGCAGCTTGGCGGTCCAAGTCGGGGGCGAGTATGGCTACACCTTC. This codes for CASSLAVQVGGEYGYTF.

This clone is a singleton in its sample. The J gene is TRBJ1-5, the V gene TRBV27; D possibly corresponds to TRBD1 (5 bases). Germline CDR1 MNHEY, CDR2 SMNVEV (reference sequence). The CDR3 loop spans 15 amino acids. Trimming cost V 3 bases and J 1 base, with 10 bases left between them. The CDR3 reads CASSFGSGSNQPQHF. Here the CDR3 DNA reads TGTGCCAGCAGTTTCGGTTCAGGGAGCAATCAGCCCCAGCATTTT.

This CDR3 reads CASSSAGQGAIGYTF. CDR3 DNA sequence: TGTGCCAGCAGCTCCGCGGGACAGGGGGCGATTGGCTACACCTTC. The J gene is TRBJ1-2, the V gene TRBV11-2; TRBD1 agrees at 12 bases. The junction had 7 bases not matched to a gene; V was cut back by 4 bases and J by 7 bases. In germline, CDR1 is SGHAT, CDR2 FQNNGV. CDR3 length equals 15 residues. Complete variable domain (other parts from reference TRBV11-2 and TRBJ1-2): EAGVAQSPRYKIIEKRQSVAFWCNPISGHATLYWYQQILGQGPKLLIQFQNNGVVDDSQLPKDRFSAERLKGVDSTLKIQPAKLEDSAVYLCASSSAGQGAIGYTFGSGTRLTVV.

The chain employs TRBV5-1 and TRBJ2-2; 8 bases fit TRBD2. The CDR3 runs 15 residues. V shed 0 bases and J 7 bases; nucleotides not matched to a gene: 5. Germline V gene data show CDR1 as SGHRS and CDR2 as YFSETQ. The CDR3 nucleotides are TGCGCCAGCAGCTTGGGGCTAGCGGGCAGCGGGGAGCTGTTTTTT. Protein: CASSLGLAGSGELFF.

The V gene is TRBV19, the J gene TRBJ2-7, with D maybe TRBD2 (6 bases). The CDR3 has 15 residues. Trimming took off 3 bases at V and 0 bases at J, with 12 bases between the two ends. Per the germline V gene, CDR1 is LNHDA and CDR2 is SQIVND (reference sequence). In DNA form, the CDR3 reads TGTGCCAGTAGTATGGAGGGATGGAGCTCCTACGAGCAGTACTTC. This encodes CASSMEGWSSYEQYF.

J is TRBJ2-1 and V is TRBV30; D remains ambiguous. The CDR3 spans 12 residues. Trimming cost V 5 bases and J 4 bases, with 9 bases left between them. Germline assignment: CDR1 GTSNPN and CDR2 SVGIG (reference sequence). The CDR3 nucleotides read TGTGCCTGGGTGCGGAGTTACAATGAGCAGTTCTTC. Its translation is CAWVRSYNEQFF.

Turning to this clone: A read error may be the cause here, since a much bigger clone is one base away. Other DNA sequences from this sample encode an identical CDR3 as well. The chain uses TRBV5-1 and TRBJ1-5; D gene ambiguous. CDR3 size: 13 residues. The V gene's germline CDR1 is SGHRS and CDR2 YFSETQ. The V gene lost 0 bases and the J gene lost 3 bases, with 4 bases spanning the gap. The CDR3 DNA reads TGCGCCAGCAGCTTGGATAACAATCAGCCCCAGCATTTT. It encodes CASSLDNNQPQHF.

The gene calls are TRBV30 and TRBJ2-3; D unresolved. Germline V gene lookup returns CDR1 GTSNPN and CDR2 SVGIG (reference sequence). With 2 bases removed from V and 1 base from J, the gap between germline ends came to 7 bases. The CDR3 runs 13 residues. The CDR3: CAWSKGRTDTQYF. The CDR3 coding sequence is TGTGCCTGGAGTAAGGGTCGCACAGATACGCAGTATTTT.

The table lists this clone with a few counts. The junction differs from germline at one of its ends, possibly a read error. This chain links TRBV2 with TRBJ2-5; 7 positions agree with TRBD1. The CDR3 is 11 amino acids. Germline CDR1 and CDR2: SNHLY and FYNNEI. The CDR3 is CASSASGTADF. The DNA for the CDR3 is TGTGCCAGCAGTGCCTCCGGGACAGCGGACTTC.

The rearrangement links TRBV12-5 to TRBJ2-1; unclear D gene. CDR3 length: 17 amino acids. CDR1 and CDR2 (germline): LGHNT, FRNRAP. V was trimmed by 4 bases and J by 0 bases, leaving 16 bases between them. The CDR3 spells CASGSRIAGFSYNEQFF. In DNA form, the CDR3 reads TGTGCTAGTGGTTCGAGGATTGCCGGCTTCTCCTACAATGAGCAGTTCTTC.

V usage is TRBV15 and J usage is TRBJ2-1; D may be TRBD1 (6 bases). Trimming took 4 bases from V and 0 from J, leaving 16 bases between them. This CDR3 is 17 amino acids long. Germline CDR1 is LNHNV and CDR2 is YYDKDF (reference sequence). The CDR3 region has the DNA TGTGCCACCAGCACCCCCCTTCAGGGGTCCTCCTACAATGAGCAGTTCTTC. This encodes CATSTPLQGSSYNEQFF.

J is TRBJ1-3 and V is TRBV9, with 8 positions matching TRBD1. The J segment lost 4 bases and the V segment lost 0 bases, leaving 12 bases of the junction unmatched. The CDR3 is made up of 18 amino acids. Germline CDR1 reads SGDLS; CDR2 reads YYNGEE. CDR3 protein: CASSVGPEDRAEGNTIYF. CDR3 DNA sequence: TGTGCCAGCAGCGTAGGCCCTGAGGACAGGGCGGAAGGAAACACCATATATTTT.

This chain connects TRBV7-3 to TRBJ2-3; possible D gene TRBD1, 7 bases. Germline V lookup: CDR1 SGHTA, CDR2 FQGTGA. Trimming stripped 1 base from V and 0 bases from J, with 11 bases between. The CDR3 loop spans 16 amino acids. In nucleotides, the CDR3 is TGTGCCAGCAGCTTAATGGCAGGGGGGAGCACAGATACGCAGTATTTT. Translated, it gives CASSLMAGGSTDTQYF.

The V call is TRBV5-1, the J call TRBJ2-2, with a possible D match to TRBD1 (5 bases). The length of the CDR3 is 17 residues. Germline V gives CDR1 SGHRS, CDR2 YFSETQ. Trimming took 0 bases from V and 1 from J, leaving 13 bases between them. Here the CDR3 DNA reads TGCGCCAGCAGCTTGGCCCCGTTGGGGCTGAACACCGGGGAGCTGTTTTTT. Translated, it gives CASSLAPLGLNTGELFF.

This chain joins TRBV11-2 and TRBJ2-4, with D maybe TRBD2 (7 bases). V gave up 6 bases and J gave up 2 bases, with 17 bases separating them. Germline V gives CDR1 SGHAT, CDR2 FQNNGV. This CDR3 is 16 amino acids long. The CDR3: CASRGGGGRSKNIQYF. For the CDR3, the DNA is TGTGCCAGCAGGGGAGGGGGAGGGCGTTCCAAAAACATTCAGTACTTC. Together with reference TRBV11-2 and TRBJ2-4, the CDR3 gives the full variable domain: EAGVAQSPRYKIIEKRQSVAFWCNPISGHATLYWYQQILGQGPKLLIQFQNNGVVDDSQLPKDRFSAERLKGVDSTLKIQPAKLEDSAVYLCASRGGGGRSKNIQYFGAGTRLSVL.